These 20 T cell receptor beta chains share one sample of origin, sequenced in a study of blood T cells in healthy people across ages (dated by TCRdb to between 2015 and 2017). The library was obtained by 5' RACE. These reads were obtained on an Illumina HiSeq 2500. The second PCR ran for about 6 to 12 cycles and used a J-beta primer mix along with a sample-barcoded 5' primer. Using fastp trimming at Q25 and MiXCR clonotype assembly, TCRdb reanalyzed the public sequencing data and kept in-frame beta chains. Every entry covers one CDR3 protein and lists the most common genes and DNA from its rows. The sample records over a million distinct CDR3 sequences, approximately 59% of which are singletons. Jointly, the top ten make up roughly 7% of the sample. The source material was blood. The receptor source for this set is a man aged 18 to 30 in good health.

This clonotype was detected ten times or more. The germline gene is not matched at one end of the junction; a read error may be the cause. This chain connects TRBV7-2 to TRBJ2-1; 9 bases are a match to TRBD2. This CDR3 has 15 amino acids. The germline V gene has CDR1 SGHTA and CDR2 FQGNSA. This CDR3 reads CASSLLAGDYNEQFF. CDR3 nucleotide sequence: TGCGCCAGCAGCCTATTAGCGGGGGACTACAATGAGCAGTTCTTC.

The genes are TRBV12-3 or TRBV12-4 and TRBJ2-3, with D uncertain. The ends were cut back, 5 bases at V and 0 bases at J, with 15 bases in the middle. This CDR3 has 16 residues. CDR3 sequence reads: CASSPIDGDSTDTQYF. The CDR3 DNA reads as TGTGCCAGCAGTCCGATCGACGGAGATAGCACAGATACGCAGTATTTT.

This clonotype was picked up a small number of times. The chain joins TRBV4-1 to TRBJ2-3, with a tentative D call TRBD1 (5 bases). The CDR3 length is 14 residues. Looked up from germline, CDR1 is MGHRA and CDR2 is YSYEKL. V lost 10 bases and J lost 0, with 14 bases in between. The CDR3 bases are TGCGCCACCCAGGGTTGGAAGAGCACAGATACGCAGTATTTT. It translates to CATQGWKSTDTQYF.

V gene TRBV15 combines with J gene TRBJ1-6; 10 bases fit TRBD1. The germline CDR1 and CDR2 sequences are LNHNV and YYDKDF (reference sequence). Germline trimming cut 3 bases from V and 2 bases from J; bases unmatched to any gene: 4. This CDR3 has 17 residues. The CDR3 protein is CATSSHGQGAYNSPLHF. In nucleotides, the CDR3 is TGTGCCACCAGCAGCCATGGACAGGGGGCCTATAATTCACCCCTCCACTTT.

This chain connects TRBV12-3 or TRBV12-4 to TRBJ2-7, with D possibly called TRBD1 or TRBD2 (5 bases each). The CDR3 is 14 amino acids. V was clipped by 4 bases and J by 7 bases, with 17 bases between them. CDR3 loop: CASSYGTPVGEQYF. The CDR3 bases are TGTGCCAGCAGTTACGGGACGCCGGTGGGGGAGCAGTACTTC.

The chain uses TRBV7-9 and TRBJ2-4; the D is unclear. The end of the DNA fits TRBJ2-7 better, so the J call may be wrong. The CDR3 extends over 14 amino acids. CDR1 and CDR2 (germline): SEHNR, FQNEAQ (reference sequence). This CDR3 reads CASSLSTDAYEQYF. CDR3 coding DNA: TGTGCCAGCAGCTTATCCACAGACGCCTACGAGCAGTACTTC.

This clonotype is a singleton in its sample. The rearrangement joins TRBV7-2 to TRBJ1-2; D is unclear. CDR1 is SGHTA and CDR2 is FQGNSA in the germline V gene. V was trimmed by 4 bases and J by 8 bases, leaving 20 bases between them. The CDR3 loop spans 15 amino acids. As DNA, the CDR3 is TGTGCCAGCAGCTCCAACAGTGGGGTTTTGGGAGGCTACACCTTC. Its protein is CASSSNSGVLGGYTF.

In its sample, this clonotype was seen a few times. V and J are TRBV12-3 or TRBV12-4 and TRBJ2-6, with TRBD2 as a possible D gene (5 bases). V lost 6 bases and J lost 5, with 14 bases in between. The CDR3 runs to 15 residues. CDR3 DNA: TGTGCCAGCAGATACGGGGTGAACTGGGCCAACGTCCTGACTTTC. It yields the protein CASRYGVNWANVLTF.

Details on this clonotype: A read error may produce the germline difference seen at one junction end. The V and J genes are TRBV7-9 and TRBJ2-7; D unclear. This CDR3 contains 12 residues. From germline, CDR1 is SEHNR and CDR2 FQNEAQ (reference sequence). CDR3 in amino acids: CASSLVGSPGFF. As DNA, the CDR3 is TGTGCCAGCAGCTTAGTAGGCAGCCCCGGGTTCTTC. The whole variable domain, filled in from reference TRBV7-9 and TRBJ2-7, reads DTGVSQNPRHKITKRGQNVTFRCDPISEHNRLYWYRQTLGQGPEFLTYFQNEAQLEKSRLLSDRFSAERPKGSFSTLEIQRTEQGDSAMYLCASSLVGSPGFFGPGTRLTVT.

The chain combines TRBV28 with TRBJ2-7; tentatively, D is TRBD1 (5 bases). The CDR3 has 18 residues. Germline CDR1 and CDR2: MDHEN and SYDVKM. Between the trimmed V and J ends, which lost 2 bases and 2 bases, there was a span of 22 bases. The CDR3 reads CASSLMGQGSLYAYEQYF. The DNA for the CDR3 is TGTGCCAGCAGTTTAATGGGGCAGGGATCTTTGTACGCCTACGAGCAGTACTTC.

This clonotype was counted at least ten times. V usage is TRBV29-1 and J usage is TRBJ1-1, with TRBD1 identical over 9 bases. The V and J ends lost 4 bases and 4 bases, in that order; junction bases with no gene match: 4. Looked up from germline, CDR1 is SQVTM and CDR2 is ANQGSEA. The CDR3 loop spans 13 amino acids. The CDR3: CSVVGQGGTEAFF. The DNA for the CDR3 is TGCAGCGTTGTGGGACAGGGCGGCACTGAAGCTTTCTTT.

The rearrangement links TRBV24-1 to TRBJ1-5; D not certain. Germline loops: CDR1 KGHDR, CDR2 SFDVKD. V lost 5 bases and J lost 6, with 10 bases in between. The CDR3 length is 13 residues. CDR3 sequence: CATSAGLRQPQHF. DNA of the CDR3: TGTGCCACCAGTGCGGGATTACGTCAGCCCCAGCATTTT.

The rearrangement uses TRBV27 and TRBJ2-7; D call uncertain. The CDR3 covers 14 residues. V lost 4 bases and J lost 2, with 12 bases in between. In germline, CDR1 is MNHEY, CDR2 SMNVEV (reference sequence). This chain's CDR3 is CASSSLDGPYEQYF. The CDR3 DNA reads as TGTGCCAGCAGTTCCCTGGACGGACCCTACGAGCAGTACTTC.

The rearrangement joins TRBV20-1 to TRBJ2-1, with D tentatively TRBD2 (5 bases). With the DNA end fitting TRBJ2-7 better, the J assignment may be wrong. The germline V gene has CDR1 DFQATT and CDR2 SNEGSKA (reference sequence). This CDR3 is 14 amino acids long. The CDR3 region is CSATPGYRGYEQYF. DNA for the CDR3: TGCAGTGCTACACCGGGATACCGGGGCTACGAGCAGTACTTC.

This clonotype turned up a few times. The V and J genes are TRBV28 and TRBJ2-3, with D perhaps being TRBD1 or TRBD2 (5 bases each). CDR1 MDHEN and CDR2 SYDVKM come from the germline V gene. This CDR3 spans 16 amino acids. The ends were cut back, 5 bases at V and 2 bases at J, with 17 bases in the middle. CDR3 sequence (DNA): TGTGCCAGCAGTGTTGGGACCCTCGGAACCACAGATACGCAGTATTTT. This codes for CASSVGTLGTTDTQYF.

Turning to this clonotype: Compared with germline, one end of the junction differs, possibly owing to a read error. The V and J genes are TRBV27 and TRBJ2-3; D not certain. The CDR3 has 14 amino acids. Germline-derived CDR1 and CDR2 are MNHEY and SMNVEV (reference sequence). DNA for the CDR3: TGTGCCAACAGTTTAGGAGTTTACACAGATACGCAGTATTTT. Translated: CANSLGVYTDTQYF.

V is TRBV4-1 and J is TRBJ2-1; perhaps TRBD1 as D (6 bases). V lost 1 base to trimming and J lost 0 bases, with 28 bases between them. The CDR3 consists of 22 residues. The germline gives CDR1 MGHRA, CDR2 YSYEKL. The CDR3, as DNA: TGCGCCAGCAGCCAAGCGCCCCCCCGGGACACCCTAAAAGGGAGCTCCTACAATGAGCAGTTCTTC. Encoded protein: CASSQAPPRDTLKGSSYNEQFF.

The CDR3 DNA reads TGTGCCAGCAGCCACATGAGAGCGGGGGGGCCGGAGAATGAGCAGTTCTTC. This translates into CASSHMRAGGPENEQFF. This chain joins TRBV4-2 and TRBJ2-1, with 10 positions matching TRBD2. Per germline, CDR1 LGHNA and CDR2 YNFKEQ. This CDR3 contains 17 residues. Unmatched junction bases numbered 12, after V lost 3 bases and J lost 7 bases.

This sequence joins TRBV20-1 and TRBJ2-3; TRBD2 agrees at 8 bases. This CDR3 region has 13 residues. With V trimmed by 7 bases and J by 5 bases, 8 bases remained unmatched. CDR1 and CDR2 from the germline V gene are DFQATT and SNEGSKA (reference sequence). The CDR3 DNA follows: TGCAGTGGTCCAGCGGGAGTAGTAGATACGCAGTATTTT. This translates into CSGPAGVVDTQYF.

The rearrangement links TRBV12-3 or TRBV12-4 to TRBJ2-3; 10 bases agree with TRBD2. The CDR3 spans 14 residues. V gave up 7 bases and J gave up 4 bases; unmatched junction bases: 5. CDR3 nucleotides: TGTGCCAGCACCGTAGCGGGAGGCTCAGATACGCAGTATTTT. It codes for CASTVAGGSDTQYF.